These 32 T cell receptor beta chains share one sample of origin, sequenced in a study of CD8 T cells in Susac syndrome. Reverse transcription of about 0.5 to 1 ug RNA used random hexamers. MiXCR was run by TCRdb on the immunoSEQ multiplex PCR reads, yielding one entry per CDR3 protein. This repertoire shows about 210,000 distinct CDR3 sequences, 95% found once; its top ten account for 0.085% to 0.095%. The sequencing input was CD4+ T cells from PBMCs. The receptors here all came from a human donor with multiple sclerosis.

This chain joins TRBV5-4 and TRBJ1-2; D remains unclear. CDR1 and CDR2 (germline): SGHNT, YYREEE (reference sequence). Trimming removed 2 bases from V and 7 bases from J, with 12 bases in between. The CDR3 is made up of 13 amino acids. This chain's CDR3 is CASSLGSYPGYTF. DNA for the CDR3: TGTGCCAGCAGCTTAGGATCCTATCCTGGCTACACCTTC.

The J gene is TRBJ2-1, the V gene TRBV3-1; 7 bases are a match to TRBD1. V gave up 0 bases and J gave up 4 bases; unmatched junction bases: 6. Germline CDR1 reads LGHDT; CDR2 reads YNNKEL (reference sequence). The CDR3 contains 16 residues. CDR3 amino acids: CASSQDPDRWYNEQFF. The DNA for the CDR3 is TGTGCCAGCAGCCAAGACCCGGACAGGTGGTACAATGAGCAGTTCTTC.

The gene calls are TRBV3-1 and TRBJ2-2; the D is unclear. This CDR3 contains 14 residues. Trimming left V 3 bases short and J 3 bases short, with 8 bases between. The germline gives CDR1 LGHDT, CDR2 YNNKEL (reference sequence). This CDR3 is CASSQTGHTGELFF. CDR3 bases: TGTGCCAGCAGCCAGACTGGGCACACCGGGGAGCTGTTTTTT. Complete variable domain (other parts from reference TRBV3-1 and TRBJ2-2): DTAVSQTPKYLVTQMGNDKSIKCEQNLGHDTMYWYKQDSKKFLKIMFSYNNKELIINETVPNRFSPKSPDKAHLNLHINSLELGDSAVYFCASSQTGHTGELFFGEGSRLTVL.

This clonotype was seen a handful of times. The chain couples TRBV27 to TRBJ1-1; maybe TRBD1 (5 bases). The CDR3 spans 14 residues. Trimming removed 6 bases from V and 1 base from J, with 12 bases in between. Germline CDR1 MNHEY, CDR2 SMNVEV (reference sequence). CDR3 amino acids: CASSRTGGNTEAFF. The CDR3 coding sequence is TGTGCCAGCAGCCGAACCGGGGGGAACACTGAAGCTTTCTTT.

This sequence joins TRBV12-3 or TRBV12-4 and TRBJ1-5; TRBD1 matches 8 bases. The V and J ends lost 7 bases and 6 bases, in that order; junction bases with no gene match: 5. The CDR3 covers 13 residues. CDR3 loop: CASKRTGRQPQHF. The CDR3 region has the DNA TGTGCCAGCAAAAGGACAGGGCGTCAGCCCCAGCATTTT.

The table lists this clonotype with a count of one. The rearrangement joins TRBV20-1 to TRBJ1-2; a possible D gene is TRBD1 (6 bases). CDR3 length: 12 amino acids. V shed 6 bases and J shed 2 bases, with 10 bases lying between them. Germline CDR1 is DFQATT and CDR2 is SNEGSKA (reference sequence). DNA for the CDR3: TGCAGTGCCAGGACAGAGAACTATGGCTACACCTTC. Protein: CSARTENYGYTF.

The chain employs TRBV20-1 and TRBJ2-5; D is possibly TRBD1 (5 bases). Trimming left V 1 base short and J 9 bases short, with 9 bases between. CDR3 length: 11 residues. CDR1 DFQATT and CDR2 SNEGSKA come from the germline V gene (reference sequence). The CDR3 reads CSARAEGAQYF. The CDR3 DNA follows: TGCAGTGCTAGAGCAGAAGGGGCCCAGTACTTC.

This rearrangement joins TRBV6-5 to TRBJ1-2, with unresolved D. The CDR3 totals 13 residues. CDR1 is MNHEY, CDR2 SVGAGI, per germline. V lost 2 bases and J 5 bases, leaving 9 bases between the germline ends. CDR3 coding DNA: TGTGCCAGCAGTTACGTTGCAGCGTATGGCTACACCTTC. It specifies CASSYVAAYGYTF.

In DNA, the CDR3 is TGTGCCAGCAGCAATCGGGGGTTGGGAGAGCAGTACTTC. Translated, it gives CASSNRGLGEQYF. The chain employs TRBV21-1 and TRBJ2-7; no check of the table's D call, TRBD1, against the DNA was made. TRBV21-1 is a recognized pseudogene. CDR3 length: 13 residues.

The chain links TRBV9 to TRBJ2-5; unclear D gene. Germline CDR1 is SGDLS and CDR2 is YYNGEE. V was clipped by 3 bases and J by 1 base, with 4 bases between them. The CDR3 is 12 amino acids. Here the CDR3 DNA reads TGTGCCAGCAGCGCTATCCAAGAGACCCAGTACTTC. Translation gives CASSAIQETQYF.

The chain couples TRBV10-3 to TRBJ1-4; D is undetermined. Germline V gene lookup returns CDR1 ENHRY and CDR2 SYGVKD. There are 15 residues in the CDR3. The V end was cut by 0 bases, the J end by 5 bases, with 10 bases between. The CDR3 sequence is CAISESREPNEKLFF. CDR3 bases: TGTGCCATCAGTGAGTCGCGGGAGCCCAATGAAAAACTGTTTTTT.

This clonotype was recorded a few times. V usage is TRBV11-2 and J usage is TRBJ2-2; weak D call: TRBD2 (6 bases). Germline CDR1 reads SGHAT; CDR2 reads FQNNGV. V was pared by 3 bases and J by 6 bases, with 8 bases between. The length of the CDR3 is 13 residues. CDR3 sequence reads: CASSLAGPGELFF. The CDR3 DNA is TGTGCCAGCAGCTTGGCGGGGCCCGGGGAGCTGTTTTTT.

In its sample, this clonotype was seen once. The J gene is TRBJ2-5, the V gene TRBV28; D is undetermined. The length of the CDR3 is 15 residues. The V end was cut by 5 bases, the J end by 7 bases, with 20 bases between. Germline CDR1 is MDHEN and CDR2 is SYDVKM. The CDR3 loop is CASSPPRTLIRTQYF. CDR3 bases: TGTGCCAGCAGTCCCCCTCGGACCCTTATCCGGACCCAGTACTTC.

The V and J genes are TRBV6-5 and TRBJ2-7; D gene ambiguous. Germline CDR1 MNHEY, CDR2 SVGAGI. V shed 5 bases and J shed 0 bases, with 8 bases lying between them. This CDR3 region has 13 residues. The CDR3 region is CASSRQISYEQYF. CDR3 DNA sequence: TGTGCCAGCAGTAGGCAGATCTCCTACGAGCAGTACTTC.

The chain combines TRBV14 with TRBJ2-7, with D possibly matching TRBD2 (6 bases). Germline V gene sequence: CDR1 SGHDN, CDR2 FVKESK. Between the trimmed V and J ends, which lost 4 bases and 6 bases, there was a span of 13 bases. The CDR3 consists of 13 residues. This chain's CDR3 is CASSPTRVREQYF. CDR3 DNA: TGTGCCAGCAGCCCGACTAGGGTACGCGAGCAGTACTTC.

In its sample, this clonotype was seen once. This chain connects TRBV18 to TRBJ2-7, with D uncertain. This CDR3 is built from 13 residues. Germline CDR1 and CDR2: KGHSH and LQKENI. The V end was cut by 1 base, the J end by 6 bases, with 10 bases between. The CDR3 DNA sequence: TGTGCCAGCTCACCACTCGAGCTTTCCGAGCAGTACTTC. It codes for CASSPLELSEQYF.

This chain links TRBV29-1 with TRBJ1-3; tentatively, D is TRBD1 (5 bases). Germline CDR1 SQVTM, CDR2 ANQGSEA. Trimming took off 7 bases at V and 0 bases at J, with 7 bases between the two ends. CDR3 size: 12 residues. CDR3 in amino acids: CSGQNSGNTIYF. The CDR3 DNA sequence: TGCAGCGGACAGAACTCTGGAAACACCATATATTTT.

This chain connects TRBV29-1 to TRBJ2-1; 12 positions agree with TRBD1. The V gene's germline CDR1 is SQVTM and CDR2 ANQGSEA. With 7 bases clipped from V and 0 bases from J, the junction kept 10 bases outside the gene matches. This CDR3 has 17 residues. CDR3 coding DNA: TGCAGCGGATCGGGACAGGGGGCGATGGGCTCCTACAATGAGCAGTTCTTC. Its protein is CSGSGQGAMGSYNEQFF.

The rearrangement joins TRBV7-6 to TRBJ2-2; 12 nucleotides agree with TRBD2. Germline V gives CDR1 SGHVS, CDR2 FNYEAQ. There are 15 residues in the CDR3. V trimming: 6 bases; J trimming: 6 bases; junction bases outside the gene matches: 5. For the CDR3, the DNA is TGTGCCAGCAGGCTAGCGGGAGGGCCGGCCGGGGAGCTGTTTTTT. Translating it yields CASRLAGGPAGELFF.

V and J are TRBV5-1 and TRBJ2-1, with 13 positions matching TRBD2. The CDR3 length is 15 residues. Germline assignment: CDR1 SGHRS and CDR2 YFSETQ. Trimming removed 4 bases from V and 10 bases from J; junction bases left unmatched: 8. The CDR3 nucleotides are TGCGCCAGCAGCCCTGGACTAGCGGGAGTTGGAGAGCAGTTCTTC. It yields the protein CASSPGLAGVGEQFF.

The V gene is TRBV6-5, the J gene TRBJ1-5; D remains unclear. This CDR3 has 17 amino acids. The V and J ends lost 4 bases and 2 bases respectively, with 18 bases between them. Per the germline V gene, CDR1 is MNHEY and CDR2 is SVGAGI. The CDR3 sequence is CASSWAGFGMGNQPQHF. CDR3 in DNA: TGTGCCAGCAGTTGGGCGGGCTTCGGGATGGGCAATCAGCCCCAGCATTTT.

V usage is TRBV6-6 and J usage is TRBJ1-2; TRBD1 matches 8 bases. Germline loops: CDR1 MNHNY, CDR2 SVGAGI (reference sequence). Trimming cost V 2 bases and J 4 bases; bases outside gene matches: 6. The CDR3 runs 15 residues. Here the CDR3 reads CASSYSVGQGYGYTF. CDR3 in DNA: TGTGCCAGCAGTTACAGCGTAGGACAGGGCTATGGCTACACCTTC.

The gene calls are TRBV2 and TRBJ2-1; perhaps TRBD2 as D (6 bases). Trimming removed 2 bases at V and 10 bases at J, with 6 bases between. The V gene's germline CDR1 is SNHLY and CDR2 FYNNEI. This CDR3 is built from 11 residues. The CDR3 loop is CASSERGEQFF. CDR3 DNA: TGTGCCAGCAGTGAACGGGGGGAGCAGTTCTTC.

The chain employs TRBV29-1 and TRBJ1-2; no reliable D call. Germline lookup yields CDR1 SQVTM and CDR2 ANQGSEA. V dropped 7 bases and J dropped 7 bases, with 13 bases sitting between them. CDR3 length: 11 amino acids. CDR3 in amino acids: CSAASGFGYTF. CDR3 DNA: TGCAGCGCTGCCTCGGGGTTTGGCTACACCTTC. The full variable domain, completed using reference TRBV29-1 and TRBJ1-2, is SAVISQKPSRDICQRGTSLTIQCQVDSQVTMMFWYRQQPGQSLTLIATANQGSEATYESGFVIDKFPISRPNLTFSTLTVSNMSPEDSSIYLCSAASGFGYTFGSGTRLTVV.

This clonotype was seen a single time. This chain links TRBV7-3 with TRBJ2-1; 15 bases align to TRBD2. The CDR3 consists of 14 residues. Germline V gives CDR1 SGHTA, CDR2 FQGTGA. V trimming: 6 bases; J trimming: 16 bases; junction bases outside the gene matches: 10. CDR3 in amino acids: CASRTGTSGGRPFF. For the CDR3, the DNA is TGTGCCAGCAGAACCGGGACTAGCGGGGGGCGCCCTTTCTTC.

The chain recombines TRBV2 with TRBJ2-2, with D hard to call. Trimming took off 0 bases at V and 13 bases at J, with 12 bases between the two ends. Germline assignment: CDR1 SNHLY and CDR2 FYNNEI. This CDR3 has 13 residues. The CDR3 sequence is CASSEAKGAGLFF. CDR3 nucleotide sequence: TGTGCCAGCAGTGAAGCGAAAGGCGCCGGGCTGTTTTTT.

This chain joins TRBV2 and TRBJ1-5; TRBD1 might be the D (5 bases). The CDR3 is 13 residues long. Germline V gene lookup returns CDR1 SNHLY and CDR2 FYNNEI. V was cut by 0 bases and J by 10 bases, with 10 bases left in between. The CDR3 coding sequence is TGTGCCAGCAGTGAAGCGCGGGGGGGTCCCCAGCATTTT. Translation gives CASSEARGGPQHF.

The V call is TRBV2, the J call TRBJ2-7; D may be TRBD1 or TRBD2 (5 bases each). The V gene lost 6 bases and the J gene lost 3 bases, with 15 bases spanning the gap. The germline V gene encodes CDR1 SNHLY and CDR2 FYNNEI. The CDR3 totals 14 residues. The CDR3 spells CASRDSGGFYEQYF. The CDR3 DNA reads TGTGCCAGCAGGGACTCTGGGGGATTCTACGAGCAGTACTTC.

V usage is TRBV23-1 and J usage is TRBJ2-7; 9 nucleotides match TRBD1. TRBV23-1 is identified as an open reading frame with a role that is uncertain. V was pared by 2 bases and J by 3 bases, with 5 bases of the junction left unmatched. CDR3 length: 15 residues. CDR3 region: CASSQRPGQGYEQYF. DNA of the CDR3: TGCGCCAGCAGTCAAAGACCGGGACAGGGCTACGAGCAGTACTTC.

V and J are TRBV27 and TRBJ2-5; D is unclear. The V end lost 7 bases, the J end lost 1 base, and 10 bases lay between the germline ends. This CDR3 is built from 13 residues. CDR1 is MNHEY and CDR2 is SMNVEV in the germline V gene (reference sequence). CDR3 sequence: CASKVAGQETQYF. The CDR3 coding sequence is TGTGCCAGCAAGGTCGCAGGCCAAGAGACCCAGTACTTC.

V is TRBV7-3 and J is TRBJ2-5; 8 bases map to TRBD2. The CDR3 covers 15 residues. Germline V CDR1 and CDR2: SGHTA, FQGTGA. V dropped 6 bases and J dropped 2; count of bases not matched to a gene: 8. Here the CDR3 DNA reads TGTGCCAGCAGTCAGATAGCGGGACGGCAAGAGACCCAGTACTTC. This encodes CASSQIAGRQETQYF.

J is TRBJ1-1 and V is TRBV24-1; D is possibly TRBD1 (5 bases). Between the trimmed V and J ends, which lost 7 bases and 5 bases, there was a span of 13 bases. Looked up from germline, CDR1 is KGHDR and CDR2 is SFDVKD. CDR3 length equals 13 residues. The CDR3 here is CATSATGGTEAFF. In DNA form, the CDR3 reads TGTGCCACCAGCGCCACGGGGGGAACTGAAGCTTTCTTT.